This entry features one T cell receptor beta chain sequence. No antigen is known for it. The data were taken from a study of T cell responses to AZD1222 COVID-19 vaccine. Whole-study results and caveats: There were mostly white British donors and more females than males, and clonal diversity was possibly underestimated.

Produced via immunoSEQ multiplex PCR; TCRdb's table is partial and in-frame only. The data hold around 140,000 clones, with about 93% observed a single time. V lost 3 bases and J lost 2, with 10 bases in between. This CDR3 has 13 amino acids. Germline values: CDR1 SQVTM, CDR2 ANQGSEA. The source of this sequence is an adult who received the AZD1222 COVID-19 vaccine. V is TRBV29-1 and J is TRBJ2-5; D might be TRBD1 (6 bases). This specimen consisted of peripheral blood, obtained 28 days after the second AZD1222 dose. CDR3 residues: CSVDTGIQETQYF. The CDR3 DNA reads TGCAGCGTTGACACAGGGATACAAGAGACCCAGTACTTC.